This passage covers 24 T cell receptor beta chains from one sample sequenced in a study of blood T cells in healthy people across ages. The authors ran a second PCR of roughly 7 to 11 cycles using a sample-barcoded 5' primer and a J-beta primer mix. TCRdb redid the calling of the 5' RACE reads with MiXCR, one entry per CDR3 protein. In the table there are approximately 1.5 million distinct CDR3 sequences, around 40% of which are singletons. Sequencing input: blood. The source of these receptors is a woman under 30 in good health.

The chain links TRBV27 to TRBJ1-1; D ambiguous. V gave up 5 bases and J gave up 4 bases, with 14 bases separating them. Germline V lookup: CDR1 MNHEY, CDR2 SMNVEV (reference sequence). The CDR3 has 14 residues. The CDR3 DNA sequence: TGTGCCAGCAGTCCGCTAGTGAGAGGCACTGAAGCTTTCTTT. Translated, it gives CASSPLVRGTEAFF.

Only one count was recorded for this clonotype. J is TRBJ2-1 and V is TRBV7-2; D is unclear. The CDR3 length is 13 residues. Germline CDR1 SGHTA, CDR2 FQGNSA. The V end was cut by 2 bases, the J end by 8 bases, with 10 bases between. CDR3 residues: CASSLTLVDEQFF. The CDR3 DNA follows: TGTGCCAGCAGCTTAACCCTAGTCGATGAGCAGTTCTTC.

V gene TRBV5-1 combines with J gene TRBJ1-3; no firm D call. The germline gives CDR1 SGHRS, CDR2 YFSETQ. V dropped 0 bases and J dropped 0 bases, with 7 bases sitting between them. The length of the CDR3 is 15 residues. The CDR3 loop is CASSLGEASGNTIYF. The CDR3 bases are TGCGCCAGCAGCTTGGGAGAGGCCTCTGGAAACACCATATATTTT.

This clonotype was observed a handful of times. This sequence joins TRBV20-1 and TRBJ2-5; a weak D match, TRBD1 (6 bases). CDR3 length: 15 residues. V was pared by 6 bases and J by 0 bases, with 17 bases between. Looked up from germline, CDR1 is DFQATT and CDR2 is SNEGSKA (reference sequence). The DNA for the CDR3 is TGCAGTGCCAGGACAGCCACTTCGTACCAAGAGACCCAGTACTTC. This codes for CSARTATSYQETQYF.

V and J are TRBV10-3 and TRBJ1-1; 9 nucleotides align to TRBD1. Germline trimming cut 0 bases from V and 6 bases from J; bases unmatched to any gene: 5. The CDR3 is made up of 15 amino acids. Germline V gene lookup returns CDR1 ENHRY and CDR2 SYGVKD. The chain's CDR3 is CAISESGTGYSEAFF. CDR3 DNA: TGTGCCATCAGTGAGTCAGGGACAGGGTACTCTGAAGCTTTCTTT.

This clonotype was recorded only once. The V and J genes are TRBV20-1 and TRBJ2-7, with a weak D call TRBD2 (6 bases). CDR3 length: 16 residues. The V and J ends lost 6 bases and 4 bases respectively, with 25 bases between them. Germline V CDR1 and CDR2: DFQATT, SNEGSKA (reference sequence). The CDR3 coding sequence is TGCAGTGCAGACGACCGGGGGACGACTTCGTTTTACGAGCAGTACTTC. Translated, it gives CSADDRGTTSFYEQYF.

This clonotype was picked up a small number of times. The rearrangement uses TRBV4-3 and TRBJ2-7; 10 bases line up with TRBD2. There are 16 residues in the CDR3. Germline assignment: CDR1 LGHNA and CDR2 YSLEER. Trimming removed 0 bases from V and 0 bases from J; junction bases left unmatched: 2. CDR3 amino acids: CASSQEAGGFSYEQYF. CDR3 DNA sequence: TGCGCCAGCAGCCAAGAAGCGGGAGGGTTCTCCTACGAGCAGTACTTC.

The V gene is TRBV6-5, the J gene TRBJ2-1; D gene unclear. V lost 5 bases, J lost 0 bases, and 8 bases lay in between. Germline loops: CDR1 MNHEY, CDR2 SVGAGI. CDR3 size: 14 residues. CDR3 in amino acids: CASSDESSYNEQFF. The CDR3, as DNA: TGTGCCAGCAGTGACGAGAGCTCCTACAATGAGCAGTTCTTC.

This clonotype was seen a handful of times. The chain has TRBV5-1 and TRBJ2-3, with D possibly being TRBD2 (6 bases). Trimming took off 0 bases at V and 3 bases at J, with 14 bases between the two ends. Germline CDR1 SGHRS, CDR2 YFSETQ. The CDR3 is made up of 16 amino acids. The CDR3 reads CASSLAITSSTDTQYF. Here the CDR3 DNA reads TGCGCCAGCAGCTTGGCCATTACTAGCTCTACAGATACGCAGTATTTT.

This clonotype was counted only a few times. Sequence at one end of the junction differs from germline and may be a read error. V gene TRBV7-7 combines with J gene TRBJ2-5; 7 nucleotides match TRBD1. The CDR3 totals 14 residues. Germline V gives CDR1 SSHAT, CDR2 FNYEAQ (reference sequence). CDR3 sequence reads: CASSPSGQKETQYF. CDR3 DNA sequence: TGTGCTAGCAGCCCTTCGGGACAGAAAGAGACCCAGTACTTC.

V usage is TRBV29-1 and J usage is TRBJ2-1; D is uncertain. The CDR3 spans 11 residues. The V gene lost 5 bases and the J gene lost 4 bases, with 6 bases spanning the gap. Germline V lookup: CDR1 SQVTM, CDR2 ANQGSEA. CDR3: CSVKQYNEQFF. In nucleotides, the CDR3 is TGCAGCGTTAAACAGTACAATGAGCAGTTCTTC.

V gene TRBV12-5 combines with J gene TRBJ2-7; D uncertain. Trimming cost V 3 bases and J 4 bases, with 1 base left between them. The CDR3 loop spans 10 amino acids. The V gene's germline CDR1 is LGHNT and CDR2 FRNRAP. The CDR3 nucleotides read TGTGCTAGTGGTTTTTACGAGCAGTACTTC. This gives the protein CASGFYEQYF.

The CDR3, as DNA: TGCGCCAGCAGCCAAGAGCGGACGAACACTGAAGCTTTCTTT. Its protein is CASSQERTNTEAFF. The chain has TRBV4-3 and TRBJ1-1; D gene unclear. The V gene's germline CDR1 is LGHNA and CDR2 YSLEER. This CDR3 has 14 residues. With 0 bases removed from V and 1 base from J, the gap between germline ends came to 6 bases.

The chain employs TRBV9 and TRBJ2-7; 10 positions agree with TRBD1. The CDR3 extends over 16 amino acids. Per the germline V gene, CDR1 is SGDLS and CDR2 is YYNGEE. J gave up 4 bases and V 4 bases, and 11 bases lay outside the gene matches. CDR3 DNA sequence: TGTGCCAGCAGCTCGAGCCCTCGGACAGGGGGTTACGAGCAGTACTTC. Protein: CASSSSPRTGGYEQYF.

The gene calls are TRBV20-1 and TRBJ2-7; 7 nucleotides match TRBD2. The V segment lost 5 bases and the J segment 0 bases; nucleotides outside the gene matches: 10. The CDR3 runs to 15 residues. From germline, CDR1 is DFQATT and CDR2 SNEGSKA (reference sequence). CDR3 sequence (DNA): TGCAGTGCTCCGAATCGGGCTAGCGGCTCCTACGAGCAGTACTTC. Translation gives CSAPNRASGSYEQYF.

About this clonotype: This may be a read error, as it is one base from a much larger clone. The chain joins TRBV7-9 to TRBJ2-1; D gene ambiguous. CDR1 and CDR2 (germline): SEHNR, FQNEAQ (reference sequence). The CDR3 has 17 residues. CDR3 in amino acids: CASSFLPQVSSSNEQFF. The CDR3 DNA follows: TGTGCCAGCAGCTTCCTCCCGCAAGTTAGCTCCTCCAATGAGCAGTTCTTC.

The chain recombines TRBV20-1 with TRBJ1-5, with 8 nucleotides matching TRBD1. V shed 1 base and J 7 bases; nucleotides not matched to a gene: 6. The CDR3 length is 14 residues. The germline gives CDR1 DFQATT, CDR2 SNEGSKA (reference sequence). The CDR3 nucleotides are TGCAGTGCTAGAGCCCCCAGGGGGCACCAGCCCCAGCATTTT. Translated, it gives CSARAPRGHQPQHF.

As regards this clonotype: Its ends do not fully match the called genes, so a read error is possible. The V call is TRBV5-1, the J call TRBJ2-7; the D gene could be TRBD1 or TRBD2 (5 bases each). The germline V gene has CDR1 SGHRS and CDR2 YFSETQ. The CDR3 contains 15 residues. In DNA form, the CDR3 reads TGCGCCAGCAGCACCGGGACGGCCGAGGCCTACGGGCAGTACTTC. Translated, it gives CASSTGTAEAYGQYF.

V usage is TRBV10-3 and J usage is TRBJ2-2; no reliable D call. In germline, CDR1 is ENHRY, CDR2 SYGVKD. The V gene lost 4 bases and the J gene lost 7 bases, with 16 bases spanning the gap. The CDR3 runs to 15 residues. Here the CDR3 DNA reads TGTGCCATCAGTGGCGATCCTGGGAATGGCGGGGAGCTGTTTTTT. Translated, it gives CAISGDPGNGGELFF.

Notes on this clonotype: Here the CDR3 omits its conserved ending phenylalanine or tryptophan, so a read error is the likely source. The chain recombines TRBV6-2 or TRBV6-3 with TRBJ1-1, with D perhaps TRBD1 (6 bases). Trimming left V 6 bases short and J 1 base short, with 12 bases between. Per the germline V gene, CDR1 is MNHEY and CDR2 is SVGEGT. The CDR3 has 14 amino acids. CDR3 sequence: CASSWGAGNTEAFL. The CDR3 nucleotides read TGTGCCAGCAGCTGGGGGGCGGGGAACACTGAAGCTTTCCTT.

On this clonotype itself: A much more abundant neighbour one base away suggests this may be a read error. The gene calls are TRBV4-1 and TRBJ2-7, with TRBD2 identical over 15 bases. The trim removed 4 bases at V and 7 bases at J, leaving 11 bases unmatched. CDR1 MGHRA and CDR2 YSYEKL come from the germline V gene. This CDR3 region has 17 residues. The CDR3 sequence: CASSLAPGLAGGYEQYF. In nucleotides, the CDR3 is TGCGCCAGCAGCCTCGCACCGGGACTAGCGGGGGGCTATGAGCAGTACTTC.

The table lists this clonotype with a few counts. The V gene is TRBV6-5, the J gene TRBJ2-3; D possibly corresponds to TRBD1 (5 bases). The CDR3 extends over 14 amino acids. In germline, CDR1 is MNHEY, CDR2 SVGAGI. Trimming stripped 2 bases from V and 4 bases from J, with 10 bases between. Here the CDR3 DNA reads TGTGCCAGCAGTTACACCTCAGGGTCAGATACGCAGTATTTT. Translated: CASSYTSGSDTQYF.

The rearrangement links TRBV5-6 to TRBJ1-5; tentatively, D is TRBD1 (5 bases). There are 15 residues in the CDR3. V was shortened by 4 bases and J by 4 bases, with 15 bases between the two germline ends. Germline loops: CDR1 SGHDT, CDR2 YYEEEE. The DNA of the CDR3 is TGTGCCAGCAGCGTATCTCCGGACAATAATCAGCCCCAGCATTTT. Encoded protein: CASSVSPDNNQPQHF.

The V and J genes are TRBV12-3 or TRBV12-4 and TRBJ1-5; perhaps TRBD1 as D (5 bases). V lost 1 base and J 7 bases, leaving 14 bases between the germline ends. This CDR3 region has 15 residues. In DNA, the CDR3 is TGTGCCAGCAGTTTAGGTGGGGCCCACGGACAGCCCCAGCATTTT. Translated: CASSLGGAHGQPQHF.